These 29 T cell receptor beta chains share one sample of origin, sequenced in a study. TCRdb passed the 5' RACE reads through MiXCR, listing each CDR3 protein once. The table lists about 32,000 distinct CDR3 sequences, around 24% of them singletons, with 4.3% in the top ten. Sequencing input: memory CD4+ T cells sorted from blood. Subset of the sample: memory CD4+ T cells, CD4+CD45RO+CD25-. The receptors were gathered from a female donor with breast cancer.

The table lists this clonotype with many counts. J is TRBJ2-5 and V is TRBV4-1; 8 nucleotides match TRBD2. The J segment lost 2 bases and the V segment lost 2 bases, leaving 4 bases of the junction unmatched. This CDR3 has 15 residues. CDR1 is MGHRA, CDR2 YSYEKL, per germline. CDR3 sequence: CASSQSLAGQETQYF. The CDR3 bases are TGCGCCAGCAGCCAATCCCTAGCGGGTCAAGAGACCCAGTACTTC.

About this clonotype: A much larger clone lies one base from this, so it may be a read error. This rearrangement joins TRBV12-3 or TRBV12-4 to TRBJ2-7; D uncertain. V shed 1 base and J shed 6 bases, with 13 bases lying between them. This CDR3 is 14 amino acids long. CDR3 protein: CASSLDASACEQYF. The CDR3 DNA is TGTGCCAGCAGTTTAGACGCATCAGCCTGCGAGCAGTACTTC.

This chain uses TRBV4-1 with TRBJ1-5; tentatively, D is TRBD1 (5 bases). Trimming took 4 bases from V and 8 from J, leaving 15 bases between them. The CDR3 is 14 amino acids. Germline values: CDR1 MGHRA, CDR2 YSYEKL. This CDR3 reads CASSPVRGGEPQHF. CDR3 DNA: TGCGCCAGCAGCCCAGTACGGGGAGGGGAGCCCCAGCATTTT.

This clonotype was detected ten times or more. The genes are TRBV27 and TRBJ2-5, with 7 bases fitting TRBD1. Germline lookup yields CDR1 MNHEY and CDR2 SMNVEV (reference sequence). There are 16 residues in the CDR3. V lost 5 bases and J lost 5; bases outside the gene matches: 14. The CDR3 DNA follows: TGTGCCAGCAGTACACTTACCCCGACAGGGACCGAGACCCAGTACTTC. Translated: CASSTLTPTGTETQYF.

This clonotype has a handful of counts. V gene TRBV12-3 or TRBV12-4 combines with J gene TRBJ2-7, with D unclear. Trimming stripped 3 bases from V and 3 bases from J, with 9 bases between. There are 13 residues in the CDR3. The CDR3 nucleotides are TGTGCCAGCAGTTTTGGCCACAACTACGAGCAGTACTTC. It translates to CASSFGHNYEQYF.

The chain joins TRBV6-2 or TRBV6-3 to TRBJ1-5, with 9 bases matching TRBD1. Germline V gives CDR1 MNHEY, CDR2 SVGEGT. V trimming: 0 bases; J trimming: 5 bases; junction bases outside the gene matches: 14. This CDR3 has 19 amino acids. The CDR3 loop reads CASSYSMGQGVGGYQPQHF. CDR3 coding DNA: TGTGCCAGCAGTTACTCGATGGGACAGGGTGTAGGGGGTTATCAGCCCCAGCATTTT.

This clonotype occurred once. V usage is TRBV7-2 and J usage is TRBJ2-2; D call uncertain. In germline, CDR1 is SGHTA, CDR2 FQGNSA. The V end was cut by 5 bases, the J end by 0 bases, with 7 bases between. The CDR3 consists of 14 residues. The CDR3 sequence: CASSPVANTGELFF. CDR3 in DNA: TGTGCCAGCAGCCCGGTCGCGAACACCGGGGAGCTGTTTTTT.

The chain links TRBV27 to TRBJ2-1; 7 nucleotides agree with TRBD2. Trimming cost V 3 bases and J 4 bases; bases outside gene matches: 18. The CDR3 extends over 19 amino acids. In germline, CDR1 is MNHEY, CDR2 SMNVEV (reference sequence). The CDR3 DNA reads TGTGCCAGCAGTTTGGGAGGTCGGCCAACTAGCGACCGTTACAATGAGCAGTTCTTC. It yields the protein CASSLGGRPTSDRYNEQFF.

This clonotype showed up many times. The V gene is TRBV9, the J gene TRBJ2-7; a possible D gene is TRBD1 (6 bases). V was pared by 0 bases and J by 0 bases, with 10 bases between. CDR1 and CDR2 from the germline V gene are SGDLS and YYNGEE. The CDR3 runs 15 residues. The CDR3 DNA is TGTGCCAGCAGCGTAGGAACAGGGAGCTCCTACGAGCAGTACTTC. Translating it yields CASSVGTGSSYEQYF.

This clonotype occurred a few times. V usage is TRBV15 and J usage is TRBJ2-4, with a weak D call TRBD1 (5 bases). Germline CDR1 LNHNV, CDR2 YYDKDF (reference sequence). Between the trimmed V and J ends, which lost 3 bases and 8 bases, there was a span of 14 bases. This CDR3 has 14 residues. The CDR3 here is CATSSGWGRDIQYF. The CDR3, as DNA: TGTGCCACCAGCAGTGGGTGGGGCCGGGACATTCAGTACTTC.

The V call is TRBV7-8, the J call TRBJ2-5; 8 bases align to TRBD2. CDR3 length: 17 amino acids. Per the germline V gene, CDR1 is SGHVS and CDR2 is FQNEAQ. The V gene end was trimmed by 5 bases and the J gene end by 4 bases; junction bases not matched to a gene: 15. CDR3 residues: CASSPSRNGRGGETQYF. The CDR3 DNA sequence: TGTGCCAGCAGCCCGAGCCGCAACGGGAGGGGGGGAGAGACCCAGTACTTC.

The rearrangement uses TRBV12-3 or TRBV12-4 and TRBJ2-5; TRBD1 aligns across 8 bases. V was pared by 5 bases and J by 3 bases, with 11 bases of the junction left unmatched. The CDR3 loop spans 16 amino acids. DNA for the CDR3: TGTGCCAGCAGTAATTCAGGGGGCGCGGCGAAAGAGACCCAGTACTTC. This encodes CASSNSGGAAKETQYF.

V gene TRBV12-3 or TRBV12-4 combines with J gene TRBJ2-7; the D call may be TRBD1 or TRBD2 (6 bases each). This CDR3 region has 14 residues. Trimming removed 7 bases from V and 2 bases from J, with 15 bases in between. CDR3 in DNA: TGTGCCAGCACCCTAGGGGGGAGTGCCTACGAGCAGTACTTC. It specifies CASTLGGSAYEQYF.

V gene TRBV6-6 combines with J gene TRBJ2-7, with D possibly called TRBD1 or TRBD2 (5 bases each). The germline gives CDR1 MNHNY, CDR2 SVGAGI (reference sequence). This CDR3 comprises 14 residues. The V end lost 2 bases, the J end lost 4 bases, and 12 bases lay between the germline ends. CDR3 in amino acids: CASSYGGTRYEQYF. In DNA, the CDR3 is TGTGCCAGCAGTTACGGGGGAACCCGTTACGAGCAGTACTTC.

The chain links TRBV4-3 to TRBJ2-1, with 9 positions matching TRBD1. Germline V gene lookup returns CDR1 LGHNA and CDR2 YSLEER. The CDR3 sequence is 14 residues long. V shed 0 bases and J 13 bases; nucleotides not matched to a gene: 7. CDR3 nucleotide sequence: TGCGCCAGCAGCCAAGATGGGACAGGGATACCCCAGTTCTTC. This encodes CASSQDGTGIPQFF.

This clonotype occurred a few times. The chain carries TRBV15 and TRBJ2-2, with D tentatively TRBD2 (7 bases). The CDR3 consists of 14 residues. Germline assignment: CDR1 LNHNV and CDR2 YYDKDF (reference sequence). V lost 6 bases, J lost 4 bases, and 12 bases lay in between. This CDR3 is CATSWGGATGELFF. The CDR3 DNA sequence: TGTGCCACCAGTTGGGGGGGGGCCACCGGGGAGCTGTTTTTT.

This clonotype has more than one count but fewer than ten. The rearrangement uses TRBV28 and TRBJ1-1; D uncertain. CDR3 length: 13 residues. Looked up from germline, CDR1 is MDHEN and CDR2 is SYDVKM. V was clipped by 6 bases and J by 4 bases, with 12 bases between them. The CDR3 sequence: CASSLSKRTEAFF. The CDR3, as DNA: TGTGCCAGCAGCCTTTCCAAACGCACTGAAGCTTTCTTT.

As concerns this clonotype: Since a much larger clone is just one base distant, this may be a read error. The V gene is TRBV6-2 or TRBV6-3, the J gene TRBJ2-7; 8 positions match TRBD1. The CDR3 has 15 residues. Germline V CDR1 and CDR2: MNHEY, SVGEGT. The CDR3 loop reads CTSSYGRDRFYEQYF. CDR3 DNA: TGTACCAGCAGTTACGGTCGGGACAGGTTCTACGAGCAGTACTTC.

This clonotype was counted only a few times. The J gene is TRBJ1-6, the V gene TRBV4-3; D gene unclear. V lost 4 bases and J 3 bases, leaving 4 bases between the germline ends. The CDR3 has 13 residues. CDR1 is LGHNA, CDR2 YSLEER, per germline. The CDR3 region has the DNA TGCGCCAGCAGCCCCAGCTATAATTCACCCCTCCACTTT. Translating it yields CASSPSYNSPLHF.

This clonotype occurred many times. This chain connects TRBV6-1 to TRBJ2-7, with D possibly being TRBD1 or TRBD2 (5 bases each). The length of the CDR3 is 14 residues. Between the trimmed V and J ends, which lost 4 bases and 0 bases, there was a span of 10 bases. Germline V gene lookup returns CDR1 MNHNS and CDR2 SASEGT. The CDR3 region is CASSGWGSSYEQYF. The CDR3 coding sequence is TGTGCCAGCAGTGGATGGGGGAGCTCCTACGAGCAGTACTTC.

This clonotype has just one count. This could be a read error, since a much larger clone is one nucleotide away. The chain employs TRBV20-1 and TRBJ1-1; weak D call: TRBD1 (6 bases). Germline V gene lookup returns CDR1 DFQATT and CDR2 SNEGSKA (reference sequence). The CDR3 totals 15 residues. This CDR3 reads CSASTAEGGNIEAFF. CDR3 coding DNA: TGCAGTGCTAGCACGGCAGAAGGGGGGAACATTGAAGCTTTCTTT.

The gene calls are TRBV7-9 and TRBJ2-2; 10 positions match TRBD2. In germline, CDR1 is SEHNR, CDR2 FQNEAQ (reference sequence). With V trimmed by 3 bases and J by 2 bases, 9 bases remained unmatched. This CDR3 has 18 amino acids. CDR3 sequence (DNA): TGTGCCAGCAGCTTTGGACCGGGACTAGCGCCTAACACCGGGGAGCTGTTTTTT. Its translation is CASSFGPGLAPNTGELFF.

V usage is TRBV24-1 and J usage is TRBJ2-3, with D tentatively TRBD1 (5 bases). Germline-derived CDR1 and CDR2 are KGHDR and SFDVKD. V gave up 4 bases and J gave up 2 bases, with 15 bases separating them. The CDR3 extends over 16 amino acids. The CDR3 reads CATSDRDRSYTDTQYF. Here the CDR3 DNA reads TGTGCCACCAGTGACCGCGACAGATCTTACACAGATACGCAGTATTTT.

Concerning this clonotype itself: At one end, the junction sequence differs from germline, possibly due to a read error. This sequence joins TRBV27 and TRBJ1-1; 7 bases map to TRBD1. CDR1 MNHEY and CDR2 SMNVEV come from the germline V gene (reference sequence). The CDR3 covers 14 residues. In DNA form, the CDR3 reads TGTGCCAGCAGTCCCCAGGGGGGGAACACTGAAGCTTCCTTT. Protein product: CASSPQGGNTEASF.

This chain's CDR3 is CASSDGGAEGYEQYF. The CDR3 DNA sequence: TGTGCCAGCAGCGACGGAGGCGCGGAGGGTTACGAGCAGTACTTC. This chain uses TRBV5-6 with TRBJ2-7; perhaps TRBD2 as D (6 bases). The V end was cut by 4 bases, the J end by 4 bases, with 18 bases between. The CDR3 has 15 residues. The germline gives CDR1 SGHDT, CDR2 YYEEEE.

This clonotype has at least ten counts. The genes are TRBV6-6 and TRBJ1-1; D call uncertain. CDR1 MNHNY and CDR2 SVGAGI come from the germline V gene (reference sequence). The CDR3 has 14 amino acids. The V gene lost 2 bases and the J gene lost 8 bases, with 15 bases spanning the gap. CDR3 loop: CASSYMEGSAEAFF. The CDR3 DNA reads as TGTGCCAGCAGTTACATGGAGGGAAGTGCCGAAGCTTTCTTT.

This sequence joins TRBV7-3 and TRBJ2-3; D is unclear. This CDR3 is 13 amino acids long. V lost 3 bases and J 5 bases, leaving 9 bases between the germline ends. CDR1 is SGHTA, CDR2 FQGTGA, per germline. The CDR3 DNA sequence: TGTGCCAGCAGCTTCGGCCAATTAGATACGCAGTATTTT. It encodes CASSFGQLDTQYF.

This chain joins TRBV10-3 and TRBJ2-1; D remains ambiguous. Between the trimmed V and J ends, which lost 4 bases and 3 bases, there was a span of 10 bases. CDR1 and CDR2 (germline): ENHRY, SYGVKD. The CDR3 spans 14 residues. The CDR3 loop reads CAISGVGNYNEQFF. The CDR3 nucleotides are TGTGCCATCAGTGGCGTAGGGAACTACAATGAGCAGTTCTTC.

The table lists this clonotype with many counts. The chain links TRBV27 to TRBJ2-1; a weak D match, TRBD2 (5 bases). The ends were cut back, 3 bases at V and 0 bases at J, with 9 bases in the middle. Germline CDR1 MNHEY, CDR2 SMNVEV (reference sequence). CDR3 length: 15 amino acids. The CDR3 sequence: CASSFERRSYNEQFF. The DNA for the CDR3 is TGTGCCAGCAGTTTCGAGCGGCGCTCCTACAATGAGCAGTTCTTC.